A selection of T cell receptor beta chains follows, all from one sample in a study of T cells after yellow fever vaccination. TCRdb independently ran MiXCR on the 5' RACE reads; one entry per CDR3 protein. The repertoire holds almost 600,000 distinct CDR3 sequences, with 13% as singletons. The material was PBMCs, obtained on the day of the yellow fever booster vaccination. All receptors come from a man younger than 45 who received the YFV17D yellow fever vaccine. Each CDR3 is given without its conserved first and last residue. The order of the fields is V gene, CDR3 length, J gene, CDR3 protein.

>TRBV15|12|TRBJ2-7
ATSVSGGGYEQY
>TRBV29-1|10|TRBJ1-2
SVAGGAPGYT
>TRBV27|13|TRBJ1-5
ASSFSPYSNQPQH
>TRBV7-2|12|TRBJ2-7
ASSSYRGPYEQY
>TRBV6-1|13|TRBJ2-5
ASSPSIASGETQY
>TRBV20-1|11|TRBJ1-4
SARLVGGEKLF
>TRBV11-2|13|TRBJ2-5
ASSLSSGAGETQY
>TRBV20-1|13|TRBJ2-7
SARDKRQPGYEQY
>TRBV19|13|TRBJ1-5
ASSPDSPFNQPQH
>TRBV7-8|9|TRBJ2-7
ASSLNYEQY
>TRBV18|16|TRBJ2-1
ASSPRVAPFSSYNEQF
>TRBV3-1|15|TRBJ2-5
ASSQDRVRRTRQTQY
>TRBV5-1|12|TRBJ2-3
ASSPAQITDTQY
>TRBV6-5|13|TRBJ2-7
ASSYSTGGAYEQY
>TRBV7-9|11|TRBJ1-2
ASSFSGKDGYT
>TRBV5-4|15|TRBJ1-1
ASSPSGQGAYDTEAF
>TRBV14|14|TRBJ2-7
ASSQGPNRVGYEQY
>TRBV4-3|13|TRBJ2-1
ASSQDLLGGDEQF
>TRBV4-3|18|TRBJ2-1
ASSQARIPRAPSGNNEQF
>TRBV7-3|11|TRBJ2-1
ASRDRVGNEQF
>TRBV20-1|10|TRBJ1-1
SAQVPGTEAF
>TRBV4-3|12|TRBJ2-7
ASSLGRGNYEQY
>TRBV5-1|12|TRBJ2-3
ASSPGTSTYTQY
>TRBV10-3|10|TRBJ1-4
AISEYGGKLF
>TRBV5-5|13|TRBJ2-2
ASSRREGGTGELF
>TRBV3-1|16|TRBJ1-3
ASSPRGGGSKSYNTIY
>TRBV7-2|14|TRBJ2-3
ASSQRGRPITDTQY
>TRBV12-3/TRBV12-4|15|TRBJ2-1
ASSSAVSGGNYNEQF
>TRBV10-3|12|TRBJ2-5
AIIILADQETQY
>TRBV7-2|12|TRBJ1-4
ASSQGGQGEKLF
>TRBV27|13|TRBJ2-3
ASSSSFRETDTQY
>TRBV7-6|13|TRBJ2-7
ASSFLYGPTYEQY
>TRBV20-1|12|TRBJ2-3
SARRVGGTDTQY
>TRBV4-1|15|TRBJ2-2
ASSLGTGRFSTGELF
>TRBV3-1|12|TRBJ2-7
ASSQAAGPYEQY
>TRBV6-2/TRBV6-3|13|TRBJ2-5
ASSPADRYQETQY
>TRBV28|13|TRBJ2-2
ASSNRDRPTGELF
>TRBV20-1|14|TRBJ2-7
SARGTSGRVGIEQY
>TRBV7-2|13|TRBJ2-1
ASSPRTSGSFEQF
>TRBV7-2|14|TRBJ2-1
ASSLVTFSSYNEQF
>TRBV28|16|TRBJ2-3
ASSSSLFDGSGTDTQY
>TRBV9|14|TRBJ2-2
ASSPDGGGGLGELF
>TRBV7-2|13|TRBJ1-5
ASSLDRGLAQPQH
>TRBV15|12|TRBJ2-3
ATTRPPYTDTQY
>TRBV5-1|12|TRBJ2-3
ASSGTTSTDTQY
>TRBV6-5|11|TRBJ2-2
ASSYPAGGELF
>TRBV12-3/TRBV12-4|14|TRBJ2-3
ASSRLLGRGTDTQY
>TRBV29-1|8|TRBJ2-1
SVGLNEQF
>TRBV18|13|TRBJ1-3
ASSPPLGSGNTIY
>TRBV20-1|11|TRBJ1-1
SARGRRGGEAF
>TRBV5-4|15|TRBJ2-7
ASRTSAGGGSSYEQY
>TRBV25-1|12|TRBJ2-7
ASGGRGNSYEQY